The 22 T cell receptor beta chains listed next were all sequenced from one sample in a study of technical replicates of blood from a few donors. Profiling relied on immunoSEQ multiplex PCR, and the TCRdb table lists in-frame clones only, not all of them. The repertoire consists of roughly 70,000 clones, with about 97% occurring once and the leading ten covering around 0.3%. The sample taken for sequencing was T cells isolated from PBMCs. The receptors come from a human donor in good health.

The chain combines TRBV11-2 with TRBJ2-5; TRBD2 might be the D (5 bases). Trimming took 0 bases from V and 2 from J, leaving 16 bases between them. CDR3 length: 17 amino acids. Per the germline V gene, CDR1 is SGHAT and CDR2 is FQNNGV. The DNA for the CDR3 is TGTGCCAGCAGCTTAGATCGAGGGTGGGGTCAGCAAGAGACCCAGTACTTC. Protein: CASSLDRGWGQQETQYF.

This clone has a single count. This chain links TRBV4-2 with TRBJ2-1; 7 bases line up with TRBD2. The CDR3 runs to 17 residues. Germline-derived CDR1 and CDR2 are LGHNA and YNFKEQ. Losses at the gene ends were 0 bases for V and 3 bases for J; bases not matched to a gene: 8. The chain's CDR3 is CASSQELGSGFYNEQFF. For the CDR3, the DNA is TGTGCCAGCAGCCAAGAGTTGGGTAGCGGGTTCTACAATGAGCAGTTCTTC.

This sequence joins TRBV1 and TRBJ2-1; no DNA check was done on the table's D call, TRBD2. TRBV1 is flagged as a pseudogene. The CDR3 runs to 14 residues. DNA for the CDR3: TGCACCAGCCATAAGCGGGAGTTATACAATGAGCAGTTCTTC. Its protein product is CTSHKRELYNEQFF.

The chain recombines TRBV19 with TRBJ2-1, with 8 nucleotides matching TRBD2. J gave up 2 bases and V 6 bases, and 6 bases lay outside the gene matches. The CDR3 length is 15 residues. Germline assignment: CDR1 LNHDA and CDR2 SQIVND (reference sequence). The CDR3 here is CASRLAGYAYNEQFF. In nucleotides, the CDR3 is TGTGCCAGTAGGCTAGCGGGTTATGCCTACAATGAGCAGTTCTTC.

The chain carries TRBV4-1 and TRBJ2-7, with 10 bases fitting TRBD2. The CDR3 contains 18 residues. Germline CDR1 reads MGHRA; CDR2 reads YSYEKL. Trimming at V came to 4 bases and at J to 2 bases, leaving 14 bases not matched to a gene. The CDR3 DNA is TGCGCCAGCAGCCGCATCCAAGATTCCGGACTAGCGGCCTACGAGCAGTACTTC. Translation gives CASSRIQDSGLAAYEQYF.

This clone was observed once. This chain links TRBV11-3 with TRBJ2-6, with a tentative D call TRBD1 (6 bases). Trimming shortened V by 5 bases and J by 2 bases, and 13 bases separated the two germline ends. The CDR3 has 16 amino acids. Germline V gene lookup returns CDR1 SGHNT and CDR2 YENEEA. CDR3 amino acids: CASSHTYRAGANVLTF. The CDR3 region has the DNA TGTGCCAGCAGCCATACCTACAGGGCTGGGGCCAACGTCCTGACTTTC.

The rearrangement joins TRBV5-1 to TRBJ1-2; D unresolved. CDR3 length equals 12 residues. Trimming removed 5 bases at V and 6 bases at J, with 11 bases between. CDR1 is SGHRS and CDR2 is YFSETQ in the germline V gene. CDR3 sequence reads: CASSADRDGYTF. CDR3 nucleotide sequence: TGCGCCAGCAGTGCGGATAGAGATGGCTACACCTTC.

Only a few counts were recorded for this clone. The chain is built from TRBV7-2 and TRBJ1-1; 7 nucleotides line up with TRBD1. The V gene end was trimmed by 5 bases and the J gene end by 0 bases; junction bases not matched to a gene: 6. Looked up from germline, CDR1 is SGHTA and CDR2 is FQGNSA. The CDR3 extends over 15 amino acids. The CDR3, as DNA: TGTGCCAGCAGCGACAGGGAGATGATGAACACTGAAGCTTTCTTT. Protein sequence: CASSDREMMNTEAFF.

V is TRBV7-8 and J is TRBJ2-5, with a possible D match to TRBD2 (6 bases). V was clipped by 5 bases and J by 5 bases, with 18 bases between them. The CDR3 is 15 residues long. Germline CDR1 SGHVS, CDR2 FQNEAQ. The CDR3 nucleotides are TGTGCCAGCAGCAGCTTTAGGAGGGGATGGGAGACCCAGTACTTC. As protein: CASSSFRRGWETQYF.

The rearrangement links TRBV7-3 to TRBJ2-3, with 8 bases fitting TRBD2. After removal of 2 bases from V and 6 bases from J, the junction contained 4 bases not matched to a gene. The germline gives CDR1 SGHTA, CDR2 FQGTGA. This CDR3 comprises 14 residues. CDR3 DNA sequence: TGTGCCAGCAGCTTAGCGGGAGGCGGGGATACGCAGTATTTT. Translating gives CASSLAGGGDTQYF.

Here the CDR3 reads CASRSGGYSNQPQHF. The DNA of the CDR3 is TGTGCCAGCCGCTCGGGGGGCTATAGCAATCAGCCCCAGCATTTT. The gene calls are TRBV11-1 and TRBJ1-5, with D perhaps matching TRBD1 (6 bases). The CDR3 totals 15 residues. Trimming left V 8 bases short and J 0 bases short, with 14 bases between. Germline loops: CDR1 SGHAT, CDR2 FQDESV (reference sequence). The variable domain in full, completed from reference TRBV11-1 and TRBJ1-5, reads EAEVAQSPRYKITEKSQAVAFWCDPISGHATLYWYRQILGQGPELLVQFQDESVVDDSQLPKDRFSAERLKGVDSTLKIQPAELGDSAMYLCASRSGGYSNQPQHFGDGTRLSIL.

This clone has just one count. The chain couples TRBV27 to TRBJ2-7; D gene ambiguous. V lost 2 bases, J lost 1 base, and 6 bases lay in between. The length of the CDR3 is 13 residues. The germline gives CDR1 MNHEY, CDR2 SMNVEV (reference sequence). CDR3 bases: TGTGCCAGCAGTTTAGCGAGTTCCTACGAGCAGTACTTC. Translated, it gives CASSLASSYEQYF.

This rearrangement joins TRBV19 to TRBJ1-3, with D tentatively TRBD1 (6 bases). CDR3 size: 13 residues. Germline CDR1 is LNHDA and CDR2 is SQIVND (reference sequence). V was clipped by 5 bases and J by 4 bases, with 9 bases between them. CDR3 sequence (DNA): TGTGCCAGTAGTTCCCAGGGGGGAAACACCATATATTTT. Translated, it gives CASSSQGGNTIYF.

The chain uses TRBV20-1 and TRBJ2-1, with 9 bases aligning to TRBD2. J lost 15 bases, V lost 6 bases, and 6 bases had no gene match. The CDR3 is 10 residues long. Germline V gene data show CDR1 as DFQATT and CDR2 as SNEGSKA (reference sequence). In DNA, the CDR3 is TGCAGTGCCCCGGGACTAGCTGCGTTCTTC. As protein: CSAPGLAAFF.

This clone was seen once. For the CDR3, the DNA is TGTGCCAGCAGCGTAGCCGGCAGGGAGCAGTACTTC. It translates to CASSVAGREQYF. V usage is TRBV9 and J usage is TRBJ2-7; D not resolved. The germline V gene has CDR1 SGDLS and CDR2 YYNGEE. CDR3 size: 12 residues. V was trimmed by 0 bases and J by 7 bases, leaving 8 bases between them.

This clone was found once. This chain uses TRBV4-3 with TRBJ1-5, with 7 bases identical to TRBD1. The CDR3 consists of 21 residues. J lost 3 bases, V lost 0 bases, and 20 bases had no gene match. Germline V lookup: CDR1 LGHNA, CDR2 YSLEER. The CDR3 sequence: CASSQDLNTQDRVGINQPQHF. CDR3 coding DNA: TGCGCCAGCAGCCAAGACTTAAACACCCAAGACAGGGTGGGGATCAATCAGCCCCAGCATTTT.

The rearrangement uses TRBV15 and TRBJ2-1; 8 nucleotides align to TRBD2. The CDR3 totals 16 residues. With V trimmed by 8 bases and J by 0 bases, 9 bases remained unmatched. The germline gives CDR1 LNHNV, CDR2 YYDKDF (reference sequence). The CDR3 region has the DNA TGTGCCACCGAGGCGGGAGGCCGTAGCTCCTACAATGAGCAGTTCTTC. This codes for CATEAGGRSSYNEQFF.

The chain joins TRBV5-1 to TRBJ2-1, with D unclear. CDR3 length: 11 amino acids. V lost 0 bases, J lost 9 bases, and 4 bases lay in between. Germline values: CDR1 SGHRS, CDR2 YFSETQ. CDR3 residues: CASSLGGEQFF. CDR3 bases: TGCGCCAGCAGCTTGGGAGGTGAGCAGTTCTTC.

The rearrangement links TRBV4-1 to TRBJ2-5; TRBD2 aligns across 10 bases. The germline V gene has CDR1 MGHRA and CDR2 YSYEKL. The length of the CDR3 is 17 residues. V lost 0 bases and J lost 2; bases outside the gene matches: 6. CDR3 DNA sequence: TGCGCCAGCAGCCAAGAATTGCCTAGCGGGAGACAAGAGACCCAGTACTTC. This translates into CASSQELPSGRQETQYF.

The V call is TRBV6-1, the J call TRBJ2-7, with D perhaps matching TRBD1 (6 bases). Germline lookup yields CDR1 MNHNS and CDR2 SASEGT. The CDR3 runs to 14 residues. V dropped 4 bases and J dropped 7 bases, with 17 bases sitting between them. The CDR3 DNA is TGTGCCAGCAGTGGAGACAGGATTTTTTGGGAGCAGTACTTC. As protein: CASSGDRIFWEQYF.

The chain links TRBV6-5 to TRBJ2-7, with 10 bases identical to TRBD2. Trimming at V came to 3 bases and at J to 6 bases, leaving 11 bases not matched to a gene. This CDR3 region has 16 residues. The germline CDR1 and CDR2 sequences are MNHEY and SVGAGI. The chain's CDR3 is CASSYTSGTYKREQYF. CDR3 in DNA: TGTGCCAGCAGTTATACTAGCGGGACATATAAGCGCGAGCAGTACTTC.

CDR3 DNA sequence: TGTGCCACCTCCGGGACAGAGAACACTGAAGCTTTCTTT. It translates to CATSGTENTEAFF. The rearrangement joins TRBV10-3 to TRBJ1-1, with 7 nucleotides matching TRBD1. V shed 10 bases and J 1 base; nucleotides not matched to a gene: 6. Germline V gene lookup returns CDR1 ENHRY and CDR2 SYGVKD. The CDR3 has 13 amino acids.